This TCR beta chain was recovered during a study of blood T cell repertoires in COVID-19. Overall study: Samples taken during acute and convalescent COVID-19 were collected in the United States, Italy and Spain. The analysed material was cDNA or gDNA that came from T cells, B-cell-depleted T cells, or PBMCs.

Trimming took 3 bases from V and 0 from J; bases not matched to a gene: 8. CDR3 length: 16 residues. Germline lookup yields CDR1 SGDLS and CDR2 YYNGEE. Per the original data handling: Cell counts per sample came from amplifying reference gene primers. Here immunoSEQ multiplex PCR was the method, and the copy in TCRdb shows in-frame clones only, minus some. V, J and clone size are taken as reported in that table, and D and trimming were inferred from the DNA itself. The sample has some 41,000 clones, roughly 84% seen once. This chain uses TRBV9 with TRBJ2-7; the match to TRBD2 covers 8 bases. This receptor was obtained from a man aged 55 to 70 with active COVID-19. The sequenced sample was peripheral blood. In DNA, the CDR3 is TGTGCCAGCAGCGGGGATAGCGGGGCGAGCTCCTACGAGCAGTACTTC. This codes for CASSGDSGASSYEQYF. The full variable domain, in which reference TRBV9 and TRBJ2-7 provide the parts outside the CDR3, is DSGVTQTPKHLITATGQRVTLRCSPRSGDLSVYWYQQSLDQGLQFLIQYYNGEERAKGNILERFSAQQFPDLHSELNLSSLELGDSALYFCASSGDSGASSYEQYFGPGTRLTVT.